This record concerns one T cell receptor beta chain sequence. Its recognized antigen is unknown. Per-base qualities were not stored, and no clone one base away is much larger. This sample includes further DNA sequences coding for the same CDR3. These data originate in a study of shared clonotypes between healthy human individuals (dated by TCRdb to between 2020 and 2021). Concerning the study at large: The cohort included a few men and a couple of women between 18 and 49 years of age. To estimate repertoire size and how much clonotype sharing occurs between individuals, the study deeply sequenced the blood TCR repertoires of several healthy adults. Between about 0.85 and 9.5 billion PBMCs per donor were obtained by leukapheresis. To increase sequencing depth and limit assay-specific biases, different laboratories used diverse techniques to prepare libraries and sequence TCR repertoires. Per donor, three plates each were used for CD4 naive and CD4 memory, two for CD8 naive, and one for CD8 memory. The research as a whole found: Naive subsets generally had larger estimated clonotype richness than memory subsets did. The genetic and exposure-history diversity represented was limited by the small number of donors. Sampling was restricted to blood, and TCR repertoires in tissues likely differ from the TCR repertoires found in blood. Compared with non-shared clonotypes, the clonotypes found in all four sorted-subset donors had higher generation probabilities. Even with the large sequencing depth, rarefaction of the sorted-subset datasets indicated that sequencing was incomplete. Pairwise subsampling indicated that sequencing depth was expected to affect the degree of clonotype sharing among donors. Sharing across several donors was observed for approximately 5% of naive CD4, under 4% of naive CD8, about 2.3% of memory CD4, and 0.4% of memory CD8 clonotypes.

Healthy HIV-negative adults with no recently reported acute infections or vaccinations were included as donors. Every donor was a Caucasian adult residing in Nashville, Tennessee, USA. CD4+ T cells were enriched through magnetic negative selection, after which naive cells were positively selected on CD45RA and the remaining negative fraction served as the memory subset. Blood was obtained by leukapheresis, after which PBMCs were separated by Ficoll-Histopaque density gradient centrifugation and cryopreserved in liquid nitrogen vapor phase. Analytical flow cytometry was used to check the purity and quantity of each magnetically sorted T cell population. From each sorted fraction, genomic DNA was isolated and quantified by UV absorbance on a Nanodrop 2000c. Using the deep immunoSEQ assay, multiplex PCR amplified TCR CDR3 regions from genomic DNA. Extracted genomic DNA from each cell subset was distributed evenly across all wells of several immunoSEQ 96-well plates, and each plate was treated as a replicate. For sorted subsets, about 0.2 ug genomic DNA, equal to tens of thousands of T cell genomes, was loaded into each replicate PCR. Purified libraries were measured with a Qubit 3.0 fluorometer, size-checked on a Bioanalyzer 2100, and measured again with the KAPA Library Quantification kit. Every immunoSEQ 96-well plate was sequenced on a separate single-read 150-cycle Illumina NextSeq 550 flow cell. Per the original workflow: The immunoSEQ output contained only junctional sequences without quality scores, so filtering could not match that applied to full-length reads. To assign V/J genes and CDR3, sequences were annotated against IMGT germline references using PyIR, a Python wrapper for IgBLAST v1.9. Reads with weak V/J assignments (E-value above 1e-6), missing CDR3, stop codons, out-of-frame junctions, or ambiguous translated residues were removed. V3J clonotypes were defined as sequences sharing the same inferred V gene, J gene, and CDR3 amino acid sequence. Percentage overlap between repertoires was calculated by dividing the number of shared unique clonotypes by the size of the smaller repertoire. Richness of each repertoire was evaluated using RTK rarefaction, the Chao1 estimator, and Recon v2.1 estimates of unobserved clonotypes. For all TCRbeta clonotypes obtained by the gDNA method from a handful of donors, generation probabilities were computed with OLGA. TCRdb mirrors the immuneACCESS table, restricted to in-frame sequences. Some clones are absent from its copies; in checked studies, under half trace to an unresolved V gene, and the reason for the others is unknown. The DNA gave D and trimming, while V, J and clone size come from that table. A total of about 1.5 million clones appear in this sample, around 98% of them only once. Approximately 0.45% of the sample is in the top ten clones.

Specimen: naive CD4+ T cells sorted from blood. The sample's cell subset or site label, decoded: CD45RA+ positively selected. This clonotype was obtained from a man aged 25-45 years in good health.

The CDR3 region: CSVAGRVTDTQYF. The bases are TGCAGCGTTGCCGGGAGGGTTACAGATACGCAGTATTTT. The V gene is TRBV29-1 and the J gene is TRBJ2-3, and TRBD2 matches 8 of the central bases. After removal of 4 bases from V and 3 bases from J, the junction retains 3 bases not matched to a gene. Sequences SQVTM (CDR1) and ANQGSEA (CDR2) are obtained from the germline V gene. The CDR3 goes from the cysteine to the phenylalanine over 13 residues. The only DNA kept is the CDR3, 39 bases in frame from the first base.